The T cell receptor beta chain described here comes from a study of identical twins. In TCRdb, the 5' RACE reads were re-called with MiXCR into one record per CDR3 protein. The table records 1,800,000 or so distinct CDR3 sequences, about 32% of them present only once. The donor group consisted entirely of healthy Caucasians. The V gene end was trimmed by 2 bases and the J gene end by 6 bases; junction bases not matched to a gene: 4. This CDR3 contains 15 residues. Material: cord blood. This rearrangement joins TRBV12-3 or TRBV12-4 to TRBJ2-1; 10 bases match TRBD2. This receptor was taken from a newborn girl in good health. CDR3 region: CASSLRASGSNEQFF. The CDR3, as DNA: TGTGCCAGCAGTTTAAGGGCTAGCGGGAGCAATGAGCAGTTCTTC.